One TCR beta chain is described in this entry. Libraries were prepared by immunoSEQ multiplex PCR; TCRdb keeps only in-frame clonotypes and omits some of them. This sample yields hundreds of thousands of clones, of which approximately 95% are seen a single time; approximately 0.11% belongs to the top ten. This entry comes from a study of shared clonotypes between healthy human individuals. The CDR3 contains 16 residues. V lost 4 bases and J 2 bases, leaving 18 bases between the germline ends. CDR1 and CDR2 from the germline V gene are SGHTA and FQGNSA. CD45RO-negative cells were positively selected for CCR7, leaving out terminally differentiated effector memory CD45RA+ cells.

This receptor was taken from a young woman in good health. The chain links TRBV7-2 to TRBJ2-7; TRBD2 might be the D (6 bases). The sample consisted of naive CD8+ T cells sorted from blood. The CDR3 protein is CASSSRTRGTPYEQYF. The CDR3 DNA is TGTGCCAGCAGCTCAAGGACGCGGGGTACCCCCTACGAGCAGTACTTC.